One and the same sample provided the 17 T cell receptor beta chains below, sequenced in a study of blood T cell repertoires in COVID-19. The repertoire was sequenced with immunoSEQ multiplex PCR; TCRdb's copy has only in-frame clones and lacks some. The table shows 250,000 to 350,000 clones, with approximately 89% occurring only once. Sequenced material: peripheral blood. These receptor sequences come from a woman aged 60-75 years with acute or convalescent COVID-19.

V and J are TRBV7-9 and TRBJ2-1, with 10 bases identical to TRBD1. CDR3 length equals 17 residues. Germline V lookup: CDR1 SEHNR, CDR2 FQNEAQ (reference sequence). Trimming took 4 bases from V and 5 from J; bases not matched to a gene: 11. CDR3 protein: CASSSKQTGGADNEQFF. The CDR3 DNA reads TGTGCCAGCAGCTCCAAACAGACAGGGGGCGCGGACAATGAGCAGTTCTTC.

The chain combines TRBV28 with TRBJ2-2; no clear D. The CDR3 spans 13 residues. Trimming cost V 2 bases and J 9 bases, with 10 bases left between them. The germline V gene encodes CDR1 MDHEN and CDR2 SYDVKM. CDR3 in amino acids: CASSLRVSWELFF. CDR3 bases: TGTGCCAGCAGTTTAAGAGTTTCTTGGGAGCTGTTTTTT.

The rearrangement joins TRBV4-2 to TRBJ1-5, with 7 bases lining up with TRBD1. With 0 bases clipped from V and 6 bases from J, the junction kept 5 bases outside the gene matches. The germline V gene encodes CDR1 LGHNA and CDR2 YNFKEQ. The CDR3 contains 15 residues. The CDR3 nucleotides are TGTGCCAGCAGCCAAGATCGGACAGGAGGTCAGCCCCAGCATTTT. This sequence encodes CASSQDRTGGQPQHF.

This clone was observed once. V usage is TRBV28 and J usage is TRBJ1-4; a weak D match, TRBD1 (5 bases). V lost 7 bases and J 6 bases, leaving 15 bases between the germline ends. The CDR3 consists of 14 residues. CDR1 and CDR2 from the germline V gene are MDHEN and SYDVKM. The CDR3 sequence is CASIYGGTDEKLFF. CDR3 sequence (DNA): TGTGCCAGCATCTATGGGGGGACGGATGAAAAACTGTTTTTT.

The chain uses TRBV24-1 and TRBJ2-3; maybe TRBD1 (7 bases). The germline V and J ends were trimmed by 10 bases and 6 bases, with 16 bases remaining between them. Per the germline V gene, CDR1 is KGHDR and CDR2 is SFDVKD. The CDR3 sequence is 13 residues long. CDR3 protein: CATAQQGRDTQYF. CDR3 coding DNA: TGTGCCACGGCCCAACAGGGGAGGGATACGCAGTATTTT.

Only one count was recorded for this clone. The rearrangement links TRBV6-6 to TRBJ1-1, with D maybe TRBD1 (5 bases). The V gene lost 6 bases and the J gene lost 8 bases, with 19 bases spanning the gap. This CDR3 is 14 amino acids long. Germline CDR1 and CDR2: MNHNY and SVGAGI (reference sequence). CDR3 region: CASRDWAEGNEAFF. CDR3 sequence (DNA): TGTGCCAGCAGGGATTGGGCGGAGGGGAACGAAGCTTTCTTT.

This chain links TRBV10-3 with TRBJ2-5; possible D gene TRBD2, 5 bases. V was shortened by 5 bases and J by 5 bases, with 9 bases between the two germline ends. Per germline, CDR1 ENHRY and CDR2 SYGVKD. The CDR3 length is 12 residues. The CDR3 DNA follows: TGTGCCATCAGTCCACCGGGGGAGACCCAGTACTTC. Protein: CAISPPGETQYF.

V is TRBV19 and J is TRBJ2-4, with 8 bases identical to TRBD2. Germline CDR1 and CDR2: LNHDA and SQIVND (reference sequence). The CDR3 has 16 amino acids. V shed 10 bases and J 0 bases; nucleotides not matched to a gene: 11. For the CDR3, the DNA is TGTGCCACCCGTGCGGGAGGCATGGTAGCCAAAAACATTCAGTACTTC. It translates to CATRAGGMVAKNIQYF.

The chain uses TRBV28 and TRBJ2-7; D unresolved. The CDR3 consists of 13 residues. V lost 8 bases to trimming and J lost 1 base, with 12 bases between them. CDR1 and CDR2 (germline): MDHEN, SYDVKM. Written as DNA, the CDR3 is TGTGCCAGCGGTATATCCGGTTCCTACGAGCAGTACTTC. It codes for CASGISGSYEQYF.

The table lists this clone with a few counts. The chain recombines TRBV7-8 with TRBJ1-2; D possibly corresponds to TRBD1 (5 bases). Looked up from germline, CDR1 is SGHVS and CDR2 is FQNEAQ. Trimming took off 6 bases at V and 0 bases at J, with 11 bases between the two ends. The CDR3 has 14 residues. The CDR3 DNA is TGTGCCAGCAGTTCAGGGATTACTAACTATGGCTACACCTTC. Translated: CASSSGITNYGYTF.

As regards this clone: Other DNA sequences of this sample code for an identical CDR3. V usage is TRBV7-2 and J usage is TRBJ1-1, with 7 positions matching TRBD1. Germline assignment: CDR1 SGHTA and CDR2 FQGNSA. Trimming at V came to 4 bases and at J to 5 bases, leaving 4 bases not matched to a gene. The CDR3 loop spans 13 amino acids. The CDR3 sequence is CASSSDRDTEAFF. Written as DNA, the CDR3 is TGTGCCAGCAGCTCAGACAGGGATACTGAAGCTTTCTTT.

This clone was picked up one time. Here the CDR3 DNA reads TGTGCCAGCAGTTCAATCCGACAGGGGATTTACAATGAGCAGTTCTTC. This encodes CASSSIRQGIYNEQFF. The chain is built from TRBV6-5 and TRBJ2-1; TRBD1 matches at 8 bases. Germline trimming cut 4 bases from V and 4 bases from J; bases unmatched to any gene: 9. There are 16 residues in the CDR3. Germline CDR1 MNHEY, CDR2 SVGAGI.

This chain joins TRBV7-9 and TRBJ2-4; 7 nucleotides line up with TRBD2. V gave up 5 bases and J gave up 7 bases; unmatched junction bases: 8. CDR1 and CDR2 (germline): SEHNR, FQNEAQ (reference sequence). The CDR3 has 14 residues. The CDR3 coding sequence is TGTGCCAGCAGCCTACATGGGCGGGAGAACATTCAGTACTTC. Its protein is CASSLHGRENIQYF.

This chain links TRBV9 with TRBJ1-5; D possibly corresponds to TRBD1 (6 bases). Trimming pared 4 bases from V and 9 bases from J, leaving 20 bases between. The CDR3 consists of 15 residues. CDR1 SGDLS and CDR2 YYNGEE come from the germline V gene. CDR3 DNA: TGTGCCAGCAGCCCTTCCCCGACAGGTCCTGGGCCCCAGCATTTT. This codes for CASSPSPTGPGPQHF.

This sequence joins TRBV6-5 and TRBJ1-1; weak D call: TRBD1 (6 bases). The CDR3 totals 13 residues. V lost 6 bases and J 5 bases, leaving 13 bases between the germline ends. Germline V CDR1 and CDR2: MNHEY, SVGAGI. CDR3 sequence reads: CASRQGIWTEAFF. The DNA of the CDR3 is TGTGCCAGCAGGCAGGGGATTTGGACTGAAGCTTTCTTT.

The gene calls are TRBV27 and TRBJ2-7; the D gene is possibly TRBD1 (6 bases). The germline V and J ends were trimmed by 5 bases and 5 bases, with 16 bases remaining between them. Germline CDR1 and CDR2: MNHEY and SMNVEV (reference sequence). CDR3 size: 14 residues. The CDR3 loop is CASSLPGHLNEQYF. Here the CDR3 DNA reads TGTGCCAGCAGTCTACCGGGACACTTGAACGAGCAGTACTTC.

The chain is built from TRBV10-3 and TRBJ2-6; D is uncertain. This CDR3 has 12 residues. Germline V lookup: CDR1 ENHRY, CDR2 SYGVKD. Deletions cut 6 bases from V and 4 bases from J, with 4 bases between. The DNA for the CDR3 is TGTGCCATCAGGGCCGGGGCCAACGTCCTGACTTTC. As protein: CAIRAGANVLTF.